This T cell receptor (beta chain) was sequenced during a study of STAT5B mutations in CD4+ large granular lymphocyte leukemia. On this clone itself: What it binds is not known.

In the authors' workflow: Clonotypes above 5% were considered putative leukemic clones, totaling fewer than 75. Libraries were prepared by immunoSEQ multiplex PCR; TCRdb keeps only in-frame clonotypes and omits some of them. The D gene and trimming were derived from the DNA, and the V and J assignments and clone size from that table. The repertoire includes fewer than 1,200 clones, roughly 73% of them detected once, and about four fifths sits in the top ten. Looked up from germline, CDR1 is MDHEN and CDR2 is SYDVKM. The CDR3 totals 13 residues. Between the trimmed V and J ends, which lost 5 bases and 4 bases, there was a span of 11 bases. Study-wide findings and caveats: 8/27 top patient clones versus 2/35 control clones were TRBV06-family. Patient CD4-sorted repertoires looked more clonal than healthy CD4+ repertoires, even without putative leukemic clones.

Either unselected PBMC or bead-purified CD4+, CD4+CD8+, CD57+ or CD56+ cells were sequenced. The sequence derives from a man aged 60-69 years with CD4+ T-cell large granular lymphocyte leukemia. Sequenced sample: PBMCs. The chain couples TRBV28 to TRBJ1-1; tentative D call: TRBD1 (6 bases). CDR3 residues: CASSPGAITEAFF. CDR3 DNA: TGTGCCAGCAGTCCGGGGGCTATCACTGAAGCTTTCTTT.